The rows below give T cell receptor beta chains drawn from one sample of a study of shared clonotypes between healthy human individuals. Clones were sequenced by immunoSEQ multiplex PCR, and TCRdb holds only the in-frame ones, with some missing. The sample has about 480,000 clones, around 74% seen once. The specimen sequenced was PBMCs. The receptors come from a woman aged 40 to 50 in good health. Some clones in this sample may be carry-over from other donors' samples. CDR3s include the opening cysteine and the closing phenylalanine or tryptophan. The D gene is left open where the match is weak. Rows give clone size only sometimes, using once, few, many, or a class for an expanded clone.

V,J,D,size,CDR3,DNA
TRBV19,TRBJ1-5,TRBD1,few,CASRTGVNQPQHF,TGTGCCAGTAGAACAGGGGTCAATCAGCCCCAGCATTTT
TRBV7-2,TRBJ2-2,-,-,CASSLAGRTNTGELFF,TGTGCCAGCAGCTTAGCTGGTCGGACGAACACCGGGGAGCTGTTTTTT
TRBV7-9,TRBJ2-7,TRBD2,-,CASSLSGAGVYEQYF,TGTGCCAGCAGCTTAAGTGGAGCGGGAGTCTACGAGCAGTACTTC
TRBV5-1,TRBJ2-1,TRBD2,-,CASSLGVGGPHNEQFF,TGCGCCAGCAGCTTGGGGGTGGGAGGGCCCCACAATGAGCAGTTCTTC
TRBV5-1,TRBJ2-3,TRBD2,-,CASSVEGGADTQYF,TGCGCCAGCAGCGTGGAGGGAGGGGCAGATACGCAGTATTTT
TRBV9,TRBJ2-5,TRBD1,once,CASSVGQGRWETQYF,TGTGCCAGCAGCGTAGGACAGGGAAGGTGGGAGACCCAGTACTTC
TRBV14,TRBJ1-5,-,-,CASSQGDSQPQHF,TGTGCCAGCAGCCAAGGGGATAGCCAGCCCCAGCATTTT
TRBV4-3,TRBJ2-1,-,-,CASSQAEGGREQFF,TGCGCCAGCAGCCAAGCCGAGGGGGGGCGTGAGCAGTTCTTC
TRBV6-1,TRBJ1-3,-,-,CASSEAAGYGNTIYF,TGTGCCAGCAGTGAAGCGGCGGGTTACGGAAACACCATATATTTT
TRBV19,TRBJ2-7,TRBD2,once,CASQSRGTTYEQYF,TGTGCCAGTCAATCCCGCGGGACTACCTACGAGCAGTACTTC
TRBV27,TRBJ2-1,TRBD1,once,CASSPYRDRGVNEQFF,TGTGCCAGCAGTCCGTACCGGGACAGGGGAGTCAATGAGCAGTTCTTC
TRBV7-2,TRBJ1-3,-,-,CASSLGGTDGNTIYF,TGTGCCAGCAGCTTAGGGGGGACCGATGGAAACACCATATATTTT
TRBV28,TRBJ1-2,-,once,CASSSLGYGYTF,TGTGCCAGCAGTTCCCTCGGGTATGGCTACACCTTC
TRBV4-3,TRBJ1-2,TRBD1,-,CASSQDRGRYTF,TGCGCCAGCAGCCAAGACAGGGGGCGGTACACCTTC
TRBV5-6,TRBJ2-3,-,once,CASSTPFTDTQYF,TGTGCCAGCAGCACTCCCTTCACAGATACGCAGTATTTT
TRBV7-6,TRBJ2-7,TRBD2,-,CASSLSSGPAYEQYF,TGTGCCAGCAGCTTGAGTAGCGGGCCGGCCTACGAGCAGTACTTC
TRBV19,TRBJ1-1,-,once,CASSFNESTEAFF,TGTGCCAGTAGTTTCAACGAGAGCACTGAAGCTTTCTTT
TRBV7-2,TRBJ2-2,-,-,CASSSSRRGTGELFF,TGTGCCAGCAGTTCCTCAAGACGCGGGACCGGGGAGCTGTTTTTT
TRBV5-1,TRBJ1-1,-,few,CASSRSGTRDTEAFF,TGCGCCAGCAGCAGATCCGGGACCCGGGACACTGAAGCTTTCTTT
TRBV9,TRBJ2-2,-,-,CASSVGGNTGELFF,TGTGCCAGCAGCGTCGGCGGGAACACCGGGGAGCTGTTTTTT
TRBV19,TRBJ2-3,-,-,CASSILGSGGTDTQYF,TGTGCCAGTAGTATTCTGGGGTCAGGGGGCACAGATACGCAGTATTTT
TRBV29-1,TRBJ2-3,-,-,CSVLIPSTDTQYF,TGCAGCGTTCTTATTCCTAGCACAGATACGCAGTATTTT
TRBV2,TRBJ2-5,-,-,CASSGGFRQETQYF,TGTGCCAGCAGTGGAGGGTTTCGCCAAGAGACCCAGTACTTC
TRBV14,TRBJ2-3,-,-,CASSPRTIAYTDTQYF,TGTGCCAGCAGCCCAAGGACTATAGCCTACACAGATACGCAGTATTTT
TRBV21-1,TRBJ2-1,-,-,CASSNGTSGRSVNEQFF,TGTGCCAGCAGCAACGGGACTAGCGGGAGGTCAGTCAATGAGCAGTTCTTC
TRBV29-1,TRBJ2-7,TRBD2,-,CSGRGGTSYEQYF,TGCAGCGGGCGCGGGGGGACCTCCTACGAGCAGTACTTC
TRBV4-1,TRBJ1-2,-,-,CASSSGRGAGDYGYTF,TGCGCCAGCAGCAGCGGCCGGGGGGCAGGAGACTATGGCTACACCTTC
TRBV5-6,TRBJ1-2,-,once,CASSLANRDANTF,TGTGCCAGCAGCTTGGCCAACAGGGATGCCAACACCTTC
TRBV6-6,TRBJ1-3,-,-,CASSPRGAYTIYF,TGTGCCAGCAGCCCCCGGGGGGCGTACACCATATATTTT
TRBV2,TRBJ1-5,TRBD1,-,CASSFGTENSNQPQHF,TGTGCCAGCAGTTTCGGGACAGAAAACAGCAATCAGCCCCAGCATTTT
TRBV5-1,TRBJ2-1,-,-,CASSSGRGNSYNEQFF,TGCGCCAGCAGCTCTGGTAGGGGGAACTCCTACAATGAGCAGTTCTTC
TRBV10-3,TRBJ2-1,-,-,CAISGPGKSSYNEQFF,TGTGCCATCAGTGGACCGGGAAAGAGCTCCTACAATGAGCAGTTCTTC
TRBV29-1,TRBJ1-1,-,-,CSAGPGWGMNTEAFF,TGCAGCGCAGGCCCGGGTTGGGGCATGAACACTGAAGCTTTCTTT
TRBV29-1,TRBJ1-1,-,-,CSVERENTEAFF,TGCAGCGTTGAACGGGAGAACACTGAAGCTTTCTTT
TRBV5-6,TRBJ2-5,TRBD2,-,CASSSTSGRETQYF,TGTGCCAGCAGCTCCACCAGCGGGAGAGAGACCCAGTACTTC
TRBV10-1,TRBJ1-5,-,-,CASSERTTNQPQHF,TGCGCCAGCAGTGAACGGACTACAAATCAGCCCCAGCATTTT
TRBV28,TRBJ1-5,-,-,CASSLGAFSNQPQHF,TGTGCCAGCAGTCTAGGGGCCTTTAGCAATCAGCCCCAGCATTTT
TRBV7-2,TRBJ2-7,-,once,CASSRTRLASSYEQYF,TGTGCCAGCAGCCGAACCCGACTTGCCAGCTCCTACGAGCAGTACTTC
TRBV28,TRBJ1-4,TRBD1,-,CASRLPGGRGHNEKLFF,TGTGCCAGCAGACTACCTGGGGGTAGGGGGCATAATGAAAAACTGTTTTTT
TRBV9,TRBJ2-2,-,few,CASSVGVDPHTGELFF,TGTGCCAGCAGCGTAGGGGTTGACCCCCACACCGGGGAGCTGTTTTTT
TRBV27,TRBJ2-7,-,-,CASSSRQDSWEQYF,TGTGCCAGCAGCTCAAGACAGGACTCCTGGGAGCAGTACTTC
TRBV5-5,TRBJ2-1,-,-,CASSLNQNRVLNEQFF,TGTGCCAGCAGCTTGAATCAGAACAGGGTTCTAAATGAGCAGTTCTTC
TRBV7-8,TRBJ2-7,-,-,CASSLTQGSHEQYF,TGTGCCAGCAGCTTGACCCAGGGGTCCCACGAGCAGTACTTC
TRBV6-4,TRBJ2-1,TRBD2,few,CASSDGEAGGWNEQFF,TGTGCCAGCAGTGATGGGGAAGCGGGAGGTTGGAATGAGCAGTTCTTC
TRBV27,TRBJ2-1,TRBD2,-,CASSRAGIYNEQFF,TGTGCCAGCAGTCGAGCGGGAATCTACAATGAGCAGTTCTTC
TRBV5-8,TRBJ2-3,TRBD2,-,CASRETRAGAADTQYF,TGTGCCAGCAGAGAAACGCGCGCGGGAGCCGCAGATACGCAGTATTTT
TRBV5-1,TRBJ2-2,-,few,CASSLGPGGELFF,TGCGCCAGCAGCTTGGGCCCAGGCGGGGAGCTGTTTTTT
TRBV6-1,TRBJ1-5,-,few,CASTQGSNQPQHF,TGTGCCAGCACCCAGGGGAGCAATCAGCCCCAGCATTTT
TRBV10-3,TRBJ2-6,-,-,CAISESAGTSGANVLTF,TGTGCCATCAGTGAGTCAGCTGGGACCTCTGGGGCCAACGTCCTGACTTTC
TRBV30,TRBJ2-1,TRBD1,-,CAWILPGQGNYNEQFF,TGTGCCTGGATCCTCCCGGGACAGGGGAATTACAATGAGCAGTTCTTC
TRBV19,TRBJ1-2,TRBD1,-,CASSGDRGASNYGYTF,TGTGCCAGCTCGGGGGACAGGGGTGCCTCCAACTATGGCTACACCTTC
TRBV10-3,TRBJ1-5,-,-,CAISEEGGNQPQHF,TGTGCCATCAGTGAAGAGGGGGGTAATCAGCCCCAGCATTTT
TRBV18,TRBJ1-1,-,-,CASSPTGMAPEAFF,TGTGCCAGCTCACCGACCGGGATGGCTCCTGAAGCTTTCTTT
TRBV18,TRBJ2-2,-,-,CASGLTPDADGELFF,TGTGCCAGCGGCCTCACCCCCGATGCGGACGGGGAGCTGTTTTTT
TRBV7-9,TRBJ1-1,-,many,CASSPGSATEAFF,TGTGCCAGCAGCCCAGGATCGGCCACTGAAGCTTTCTTT
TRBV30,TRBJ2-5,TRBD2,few,CAWSVAGGETQYF,TGTGCCTGGAGTGTGGCGGGAGGGGAGACCCAGTACTTC
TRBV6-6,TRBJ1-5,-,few,CASSSGLESQPQHF,TGTGCCAGCAGTTCGGGTCTTGAAAGTCAGCCCCAGCATTTT
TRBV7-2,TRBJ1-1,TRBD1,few,CASSSQTGGRPSRTEAFF,TGTGCCAGCAGCTCACAAACAGGGGGCAGACCAAGTAGGACTGAAGCTTTCTTT
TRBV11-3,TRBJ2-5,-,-,CASSLISQETQYF,TGTGCCAGCAGCTTGATCAGTCAAGAGACCCAGTACTTC
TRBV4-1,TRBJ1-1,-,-,CASSQDRVGDTEAFF,TGCGCCAGCAGCCAAGATCGTGTGGGGGACACTGAAGCTTTCTTT